One and the same sample provided the 7 T cell receptor beta chains below, sequenced in a study of T-cell memory formation after mild COVID-19. A single record per CDR3 protein comes from TCRdb applying MiXCR to the 5' RACE reads. The sample holds 250,000 or so distinct CDR3 sequences; more than 15% are singletons and the top ten take about 23%. Sequencing used PBMCs or a T cell subset sorted from them (not recorded which). Receptors originate from a man between 18 and 35 years old who had mild COVID-19 (a few samples of this study predate the infection). Cell type and time point are not known.

This clonotype was seen many times. V is TRBV5-1 and J is TRBJ2-1; the D gene is possibly TRBD1 (5 bases). V dropped 2 bases and J dropped 4 bases, with 10 bases sitting between them. This CDR3 is 14 amino acids long. Germline V gives CDR1 SGHRS, CDR2 YFSETQ. CDR3 sequence (DNA): TGCGCCAGCAGCTTTGAGAAGGGGTACAATGAGCAGTTCTTC. This translates into CASSFEKGYNEQFF.

The J gene is TRBJ2-5, the V gene TRBV9, with TRBD1 matching 7 bases. The J segment lost 3 bases and the V segment lost 2 bases, leaving 10 bases of the junction unmatched. This CDR3 spans 16 amino acids. The germline gives CDR1 SGDLS, CDR2 YYNGEE. The CDR3 sequence: CASSVRPSGTEETQYF. The CDR3 nucleotides read TGTGCCAGCAGCGTCAGACCTTCCGGGACAGAAGAGACCCAGTACTTC.

Written as DNA, the CDR3 is TGTGCCAGCAGTTATGCCCGGACGAACACTGAAGCTTTCTTT. Amino acids: CASSYARTNTEAFF. J is TRBJ1-1 and V is TRBV28, with D unclear. V gave up 4 bases and J gave up 1 base, with 10 bases separating them. The CDR3 sequence is 14 residues long. Germline lookup yields CDR1 MDHEN and CDR2 SYDVKM. Drawing the rest from reference TRBV28 and TRBJ1-1, the complete variable domain is DVKVTQSSRYLVKRTGEKVFLECVQDMDHENMFWYRQDPGLGLRLIYFSYDVKMKEKGDIPEGYSVSREKKERFSLILESASTNQTSMYLCASSYARTNTEAFFGQGTRLTVV.

This clonotype was detected many times. The CDR3 sequence is CASSYTTDHPRQFF. The CDR3 DNA follows: TGTGCCAGCAGTTATACAACGGATCACCCTCGGCAGTTCTTC. The chain has TRBV6-2 or TRBV6-3 and TRBJ2-1, with unresolved D. Germline-derived CDR1 and CDR2 are MNHEY and SVGEGT. The CDR3 has 14 amino acids. The V end lost 3 bases, the J end lost 12 bases, and 18 bases lay between the germline ends.

The chain has TRBV7-2 and TRBJ2-7, with a weak D call TRBD2 (6 bases). The V gene's germline CDR1 is SGHTA and CDR2 FQGNSA. The CDR3 has 14 amino acids. V lost 5 bases, J lost 6 bases, and 17 bases lay in between. CDR3: CASSPNRGLGEQYV. The CDR3 nucleotides are TGTGCCAGCAGCCCTAATCGGGGGTTGGGCGAGCAGTACGTC.

This clonotype was observed a few times. The chain couples TRBV4-1 to TRBJ2-5; the D gene is possibly TRBD1 (6 bases). CDR1 is MGHRA, CDR2 YSYEKL, per germline. V lost 4 bases to trimming and J lost 3 bases, with 12 bases between them. This CDR3 is 14 amino acids long. CDR3 DNA sequence: TGCGCCAGCAGCCCCTTGCCAGGGGAAGAGACCCAGTACTTC. Translating it yields CASSPLPGEETQYF.

This clonotype was observed at least ten times. This rearrangement joins TRBV9 to TRBJ2-7; D unclear. This CDR3 has 15 residues. Germline values: CDR1 SGDLS, CDR2 YYNGEE. With 0 bases removed from V and 3 bases from J, the gap between germline ends came to 13 bases. CDR3 protein: CASSVVPGPDYEQYF. The DNA for the CDR3 is TGTGCCAGCAGCGTAGTGCCCGGGCCCGACTACGAGCAGTACTTC.